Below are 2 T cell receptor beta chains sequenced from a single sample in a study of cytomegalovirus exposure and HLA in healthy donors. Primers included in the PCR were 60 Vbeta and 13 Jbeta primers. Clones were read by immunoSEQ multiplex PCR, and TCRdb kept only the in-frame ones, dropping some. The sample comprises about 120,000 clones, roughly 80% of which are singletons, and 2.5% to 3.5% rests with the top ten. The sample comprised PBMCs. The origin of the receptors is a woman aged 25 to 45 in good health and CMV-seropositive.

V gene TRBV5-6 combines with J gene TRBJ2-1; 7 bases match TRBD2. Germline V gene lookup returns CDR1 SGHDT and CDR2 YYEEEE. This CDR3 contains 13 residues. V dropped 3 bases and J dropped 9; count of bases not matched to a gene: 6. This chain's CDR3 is CASSYRGGAEQFF. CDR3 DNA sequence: TGTGCCAGCAGCTACCGCGGGGGTGCTGAGCAGTTCTTC. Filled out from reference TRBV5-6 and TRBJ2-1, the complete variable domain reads DAGVTQSPTHLIKTRGQQVTLRCSPKSGHDTVSWYQQALGQGPQFIFQYYEEEERQRGNFPDRFSGHQFPNYSSELNVNALLLGDSALYLCASSYRGGAEQFFGPGTRLTVL.

In nucleotides, the CDR3 is TGTGCCACCAGGATGACAGGGTTAAACAATCAGCCCCAGCATTTT. Its protein product is CATRMTGLNNQPQHF. The chain links TRBV15 to TRBJ1-5; 7 bases map to TRBD1. The length of the CDR3 is 15 residues. Germline values: CDR1 LNHNV, CDR2 YYDKDF (reference sequence). The junction had 8 bases not matched to a gene; V was cut back by 6 bases and J by 3 bases.